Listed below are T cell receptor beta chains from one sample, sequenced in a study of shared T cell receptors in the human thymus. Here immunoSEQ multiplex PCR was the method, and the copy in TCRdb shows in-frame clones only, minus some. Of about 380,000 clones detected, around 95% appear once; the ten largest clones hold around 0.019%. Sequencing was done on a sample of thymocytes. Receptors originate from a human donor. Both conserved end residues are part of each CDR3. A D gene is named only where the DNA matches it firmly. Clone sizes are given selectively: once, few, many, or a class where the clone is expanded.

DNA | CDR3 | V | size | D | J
TGCGCCAGCAGTCCTTACCACAGGGTCGGTCAGCCCCAGCATTTT | CASSPYHRVGQPQHF | TRBV23-1 | once | NA | TRBJ1-5
TGTGCCAGCAGTTCGGACAGCCAAGAGACCCAGTACTTC | CASSSDSQETQYF | TRBV27 | NA | NA | TRBJ2-5
TGTGCCAGCAGCTTAGCCGCCGGGACTAGCGGGAGTCGTACGCAGTATTTT | CASSLAAGTSGSRTQYF | TRBV7-2 | NA | TRBD2 | TRBJ2-3
TGTGCCAGCAGTGTCACAAAACCAAGGGCCTATGGCTACACCTTC | CASSVTKPRAYGYTF | TRBV6-1 | NA | NA | TRBJ1-2
TGTGCCAGTCATGGGCCGATTAGGTCCTCTGGAAACACCATATATTTT | CASHGPIRSSGNTIYF | TRBV28 | NA | NA | TRBJ1-3
TGTGCCTGGCGGACAGGGGCTTCTGGCGGGGAGCTGTTTTTT | CAWRTGASGGELFF | TRBV30 | NA | TRBD1 | TRBJ2-2
TGTGCCAGCAGTTTCGCAAGCGGGAGTGTGGACGAGCAGTACTTC | CASSFASGSVDEQYF | TRBV27 | NA | TRBD2 | TRBJ2-7
TGTGCCAGCAGTTTTACTACCTTAACCGGGACGGGGGGAGCTGGGGCCAACGTCCTGACTTTC | CASSFTTLTGTGGAGANVLTF | TRBV27 | few | TRBD2 | TRBJ2-6
TGTGCCAGCTCACCTCAAGGACAGGGCGGGTTCGCCTACGAGCAGTACTTC | CASSPQGQGGFAYEQYF | TRBV18 | NA | TRBD1 | TRBJ2-7
TGCAGCCTAGAAGGGACGGTGAACACTGAAGCTTTCTTT | CSLEGTVNTEAFF | TRBV29-1 | NA | NA | TRBJ1-1
TGCAGCGTTGAAGTGGGATTCGGGGGGCCTCATTACGAGCAGTACTTC | CSVEVGFGGPHYEQYF | TRBV29-1 | NA | NA | TRBJ2-7
TGTGCCAGCAGCTTATTGCGGACAGGGGAGACCGGGGAGCTGTTTTTT | CASSLLRTGETGELFF | TRBV7-9 | NA | TRBD1 | TRBJ2-2
TGTGCCAGCAGTCCATCGGGACAGGGCACCGGGGAGCTGTTTTTT | CASSPSGQGTGELFF | TRBV28 | NA | TRBD1 | TRBJ2-2
TGTGCCAGCAGTTCGCAAACGACCAGGGGGAAGCTTACCTACGAGCAGTACTTC | CASSSQTTRGKLTYEQYF | TRBV28 | NA | TRBD1 | TRBJ2-7
TGTGCCAGCAGTGAAAGGGTCCCCAATCAGCCCCAGCATTTT | CASSERVPNQPQHF | TRBV6-1 | NA | NA | TRBJ1-5
TGTGCCAGCAGCTTGGCTCTAGCGGGAGGATACGAGCAGTACTTC | CASSLALAGGYEQYF | TRBV5-4 | once | TRBD2 | TRBJ2-7
TGTGCCAGCAGTTTCTTAGGGGGACATTTTAATCAGCCCCAGCATTTT | CASSFLGGHFNQPQHF | TRBV27 | NA | NA | TRBJ1-5
TGTGCCAGCAGTGAGGGCAGGGGGGCCTACTACACCTTC | CASSEGRGAYYTF | TRBV2 | NA | TRBD1 | TRBJ1-2
TGTGCCAGCAGCTCCTGGACAGCTACGAACACCGGGGAGCTGTTTTTT | CASSSWTATNTGELFF | TRBV7-3 | NA | NA | TRBJ2-2
TGTGCCAGCAGTCCCAGAGCGGGGCCCGAGCAGTACTTC | CASSPRAGPEQYF | TRBV6-5 | NA | TRBD2 | TRBJ2-7
TGTGCCAGCTCACCAGGACAGAACTACAATGAGCAGTTCTTC | CASSPGQNYNEQFF | TRBV18 | NA | NA | TRBJ2-1
TGTGCCTGGAGTGATTACTGGAGCACAGATACGCAGTATTTT | CAWSDYWSTDTQYF | TRBV30 | NA | NA | TRBJ2-3
TGTGCCAGTATGGGGGACCAGGGGCAGGATAGCAATCAGCCCCAGCATTTT | CASMGDQGQDSNQPQHF | TRBV19 | once | NA | TRBJ1-5
TGTGCCAGCAGTTCTCGACCGGGCCGAGCCAAAAACATTCAGTACTTC | CASSSRPGRAKNIQYF | TRBV28 | NA | NA | TRBJ2-4
TGTGCCACGGCCCCAAGGGACAGGGGGTACGAGCAGTACTTC | CATAPRDRGYEQYF | TRBV27 | NA | TRBD1 | TRBJ2-7
TGTGCCAGCAGTTTATCAACGGGGACGAACACTGAAGCTTTCTTT | CASSLSTGTNTEAFF | TRBV27 | NA | NA | TRBJ1-1
TGTGCCAGCAGCCAAGATCGACAGGGGGCTGAAGCTTTCTTT | CASSQDRQGAEAFF | TRBV4-2 | NA | TRBD1 | TRBJ1-1
TGTGCCAGCAGCAAAGAGATTACGGGACAGGGAACGAATCAGCCCCAGCATTTT | CASSKEITGQGTNQPQHF | TRBV21-1 | NA | NA | TRBJ1-5
TGTGCCAGCACCCATAACCGGGCCAATAATTCACCCCTCCACTTT | CASTHNRANNSPLHF | TRBV6-5 | NA | NA | TRBJ1-6
TGTGCCAGCAGCCGGGACACCCGGGCCTACAATGAGCAGTTCTTC | CASSRDTRAYNEQFF | TRBV25-1 | once | NA | TRBJ2-1
TGTGCCAGCTCACCACCGTCCCACAATGAGCAGTTCTTC | CASSPPSHNEQFF | TRBV18 | NA | NA | TRBJ2-1
TGTGCCAGCAGTGAAAATGGGGACAGGAACTATGGCTACACCTTC | CASSENGDRNYGYTF | TRBV2 | NA | TRBD1 | TRBJ1-2
TGCAGTGCTAGAGATACCTACGAGCAGTACTTC | CSARDTYEQYF | TRBV20-1 | NA | NA | TRBJ2-7
TGTGCCACCAGCAGAGGAGATACTGAAGCTTTCTTT | CATSRGDTEAFF | TRBV15 | few | NA | TRBJ1-1
TGCAGCGTAAACGGGACAGTGGAGGATACGCAGTATTTT | CSVNGTVEDTQYF | TRBV29-1 | NA | TRBD1 | TRBJ2-3
TGCGCCAGCAGTCCAATGCCTTATGACAGGTGGTATGGCTACACCTTC | CASSPMPYDRWYGYTF | TRBV10-2 | NA | NA | TRBJ1-2
TGTGCCAGTAGTATCGGGGGGCGCAGGTCCTCCCCGCTAGACTATGGCTACACCTTC | CASSIGGRRSSPLDYGYTF | TRBV19 | NA | NA | TRBJ1-2
TGCGCCAGCAGCTGGCATGCTGGGGGGCTGCGGAACGCGAACACCGGGGAGCTGTTTTTT | CASSWHAGGLRNANTGELFF | TRBV5-1 | NA | NA | TRBJ2-2
TGTGCCAGCTCACCACCCCGGGACTCCCAAAATGAGCAGTTCTTC | CASSPPRDSQNEQFF | TRBV18 | NA | NA | TRBJ2-1
TGCGCCGTCCCTTCTCCAGGTAACTATGGCTACACCTTC | CAVPSPGNYGYTF | TRBV10-1 | NA | NA | TRBJ1-2
TGTGCCAGCAGCCGATCAGGGACCGAGCAGTACTTC | CASSRSGTEQYF | TRBV5-4 | NA | NA | TRBJ2-7
TGTGCCAGCAGCGCAGGGGTCCCCCACGAGCAGTACTTC | CASSAGVPHEQYF | TRBV7-2 | NA | NA | TRBJ2-7
TGTGCCAGCAGCTCCCCGAGGGACGAGCAGTACTTC | CASSSPRDEQYF | TRBV13 | NA | NA | TRBJ2-7
TGTGCCACCACTATGGGAGCGAATATCAGAGATACGCAGTATTTT | CATTMGANIRDTQYF | TRBV27 | NA | NA | TRBJ2-3
TGCAGCGTTGAAGGGGCGGGGGTCCTGAACACTGAAGCTTTCTTT | CSVEGAGVLNTEAFF | TRBV29-1 | NA | NA | TRBJ1-1
TGCGCCAGCAGCTATCAGGGGCAGATAGGCTACACCTTC | CASSYQGQIGYTF | TRBV5-1 | NA | NA | TRBJ1-2
TGTGCCAGCAGTCGCCTCGGGACAGTTGAGCCCAGAAACACCATATATTTT | CASSRLGTVEPRNTIYF | TRBV28 | once | TRBD1 | TRBJ1-3
TGCGCCAGCAGCCAAGAATGGGGGCCCCGGGACAATGAGCAGTTCTTC | CASSQEWGPRDNEQFF | TRBV4-3 | NA | NA | TRBJ2-1
TGTGCCAGCAGCGTAGGGCAGCCAACCTTCTCTGGGGCCAACGTCCTGACTTTC | CASSVGQPTFSGANVLTF | TRBV9 | NA | NA | TRBJ2-6